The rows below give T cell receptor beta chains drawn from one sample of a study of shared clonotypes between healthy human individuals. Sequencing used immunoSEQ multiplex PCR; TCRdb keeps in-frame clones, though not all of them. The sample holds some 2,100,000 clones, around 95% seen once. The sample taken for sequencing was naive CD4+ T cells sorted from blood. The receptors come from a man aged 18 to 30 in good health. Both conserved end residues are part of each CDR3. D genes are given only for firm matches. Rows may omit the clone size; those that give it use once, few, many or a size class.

cdr3_nt: TGTGCCAGCAGTCGAGGGGACAGGGGGGGAAATGGCTACACCTTC
cdr3_aa: CASSRGDRGGNGYTF
clone_size: -
v_call: TRBV6-5
d_call: TRBD1
j_call: TRBJ1-2

cdr3_nt: TGTGCCAGCAGTGAGCGCCGGGGACTAAATCAGCCCCAGCATTTT
cdr3_aa: CASSERRGLNQPQHF
clone_size: -
v_call: TRBV2
d_call: -
j_call: TRBJ1-5

cdr3_nt: TGTGCCAGCAGTTTGACAGGGCCGATTTACGAGCAGTACTTC
cdr3_aa: CASSLTGPIYEQYF
clone_size: -
v_call: TRBV27
d_call: TRBD1
j_call: TRBJ2-7

cdr3_nt: TGTGCTAGCAGCATCCCCGGGACAGGGGCGACCTACGAGCAGTACTTC
cdr3_aa: CASSIPGTGATYEQYF
clone_size: -
v_call: TRBV7-7
d_call: TRBD1
j_call: TRBJ2-7

cdr3_nt: TGTGCCAGCAGCCCCATCGACAAGGAGGGCTACACCTTC
cdr3_aa: CASSPIDKEGYTF
clone_size: -
v_call: TRBV5-4
d_call: -
j_call: TRBJ1-2

cdr3_nt: TGTGCTAGTGGAACCGGGACAGGAAAGAACCTTGAAGCTTTCTTT
cdr3_aa: CASGTGTGKNLEAFF
clone_size: -
v_call: TRBV12-5
d_call: TRBD1
j_call: TRBJ1-1

cdr3_nt: TGTGCCAGCAGCTTGACAGGGACAGGGAGCTATGGCTACACCTTC
cdr3_aa: CASSLTGTGSYGYTF
clone_size: -
v_call: TRBV5-5
d_call: TRBD1
j_call: TRBJ1-2

cdr3_nt: TGTGCCAGCAGCTGGGACAGGGGGGACCAACTAGCCAAAAACATTCAGTACTTC
cdr3_aa: CASSWDRGDQLAKNIQYF
clone_size: -
v_call: TRBV13
d_call: TRBD1
j_call: TRBJ2-4

cdr3_nt: TGCGCCAGCACCGCGACAGGGGGCGCAGATACGCAGTATTTT
cdr3_aa: CASTATGGADTQYF
clone_size: -
v_call: TRBV5-1
d_call: TRBD1
j_call: TRBJ2-3

cdr3_nt: TGTGCCAGCTCAACGGGCTACGAGCAGTACTTC
cdr3_aa: CASSTGYEQYF
clone_size: -
v_call: TRBV18
d_call: -
j_call: TRBJ2-7

cdr3_nt: TGTGCCAGCAGCAAGGACAGAGTCTATGGCTACACCTTC
cdr3_aa: CASSKDRVYGYTF
clone_size: once
v_call: TRBV28
d_call: -
j_call: TRBJ1-2

cdr3_nt: TGTGCCACCAGCAGAGATGCAGGGTCGGGCTATGGCTACACCTTC
cdr3_aa: CATSRDAGSGYGYTF
clone_size: -
v_call: TRBV15
d_call: -
j_call: TRBJ1-2

cdr3_nt: TGTGCAAGTCGCTTAGGAGTAGAGGTTGCGGGAGCTAGCGGGAGGTGTAGGGAGACCCAGTACTTC
cdr3_aa: CASRLGVEVAGASGRCRETQYF
clone_size: -
v_call: TRBV12-2
d_call: -
j_call: TRBJ2-5

cdr3_nt: TGCGCCAGCAGCATCCGGACAGATGGGCACTATGGCTACACCTTC
cdr3_aa: CASSIRTDGHYGYTF
clone_size: -
v_call: TRBV5-1
d_call: -
j_call: TRBJ1-2

cdr3_nt: TGCGCCAGCAGCCAAGTTAGGGAGACTAGCGGCAACCAAAGGGTTGCGCAGTATTTT
cdr3_aa: CASSQVRETSGNQRVAQYF
clone_size: -
v_call: TRBV4-1
d_call: TRBD2
j_call: TRBJ2-3

cdr3_nt: TGTGCCAGCAGTGAAGCGCTGGGGTCCCCCTTCGAGCAGTACTTC
cdr3_aa: CASSEALGSPFEQYF
clone_size: -
v_call: TRBV2
d_call: -
j_call: TRBJ2-7

cdr3_nt: TGTGCCTCTGACAGAAGCGGGAGAGGGACCGGGGAGCTGTTTTTT
cdr3_aa: CASDRSGRGTGELFF
clone_size: -
v_call: TRBV30
d_call: TRBD2
j_call: TRBJ2-2

cdr3_nt: TGTGCCAGCAGTTTCCTGGGGCGCGAGAATTCACCCCTCCACTTT
cdr3_aa: CASSFLGRENSPLHF
clone_size: -
v_call: TRBV6-6
d_call: -
j_call: TRBJ1-6

cdr3_nt: TGTGCCAGCAGCGGGGGGACGGCGTGGAATGGCTACACCTTC
cdr3_aa: CASSGGTAWNGYTF
clone_size: -
v_call: TRBV2
d_call: -
j_call: TRBJ1-2

cdr3_nt: TGTGCCAGCAGCCTTCGGGGACAGGGAGCGGCCGAGCAGTACTTC
cdr3_aa: CASSLRGQGAAEQYF
clone_size: -
v_call: TRBV7-9
d_call: TRBD1
j_call: TRBJ2-7

cdr3_nt: TGTGCCAGCAGTTACTCGACAAGTAACTCTGGAAACACCATATATTTT
cdr3_aa: CASSYSTSNSGNTIYF
clone_size: -
v_call: TRBV6-5
d_call: -
j_call: TRBJ1-3

cdr3_nt: TGTGCCATCAGCCACCCTGGGAATGAAAAACTGTTTTTT
cdr3_aa: CAISHPGNEKLFF
clone_size: -
v_call: TRBV10-3
d_call: -
j_call: TRBJ1-4

cdr3_nt: TGTGCCAGCAGCTTGGACAGCGCCACCGGGGAGCTGTTTTTT
cdr3_aa: CASSLDSATGELFF
clone_size: -
v_call: TRBV5-4
d_call: -
j_call: TRBJ2-2

cdr3_nt: TGTGCCGCGCGGGGGATGAACACTGAAGCTTTCTTT
cdr3_aa: CAARGMNTEAFF
clone_size: once
v_call: TRBV5-4
d_call: -
j_call: TRBJ1-1

cdr3_nt: TGTGCCAGCAGTATACAGGGGGTCAACGAGCAGTACTTC
cdr3_aa: CASSIQGVNEQYF
clone_size: -
v_call: TRBV6-1
d_call: TRBD1
j_call: TRBJ2-7

cdr3_nt: TGTGCCAGCAGCGGAGCGCGCGACCCGCGCGAGCAGTACTTC
cdr3_aa: CASSGARDPREQYF
clone_size: once
v_call: TRBV5-6
d_call: -
j_call: TRBJ2-7

cdr3_nt: TGCAGCGCTACTCCGGGGGCCGGGGAGCTGTTTTTT
cdr3_aa: CSATPGAGELFF
clone_size: -
v_call: TRBV29-1
d_call: -
j_call: TRBJ2-2

cdr3_nt: TGTGCCAGCAGTTACCAGGGGGCGCGAGGCACCGGGGAGCTGTTTTTT
cdr3_aa: CASSYQGARGTGELFF
clone_size: -
v_call: TRBV2
d_call: TRBD1
j_call: TRBJ2-2

cdr3_nt: TGTGCCATCAGCGCCGCTAAAGCCGCTAACTATGGCTACACCTTC
cdr3_aa: CAISAAKAANYGYTF
clone_size: -
v_call: TRBV10-3
d_call: -
j_call: TRBJ1-2

cdr3_nt: TGCGCCAGCAGCTCCGGTCTCGGGAAAGGTGAGCAGTACTTC
cdr3_aa: CASSSGLGKGEQYF
clone_size: -
v_call: TRBV5-1
d_call: -
j_call: TRBJ2-7

cdr3_nt: TGTGCCTGTAAAGGGGACAGATCAGGATATCAGCCCCAGCATTTT
cdr3_aa: CACKGDRSGYQPQHF
clone_size: -
v_call: TRBV30
d_call: TRBD1
j_call: TRBJ1-5

cdr3_nt: TGTGCCAGCACCCGCGGAGAAGGGTCCTACGAGCAGTACTTC
cdr3_aa: CASTRGEGSYEQYF
clone_size: once
v_call: TRBV6-5
d_call: -
j_call: TRBJ2-7

cdr3_nt: TGCGCCAGCAGCTTGGATTTTCGCCTAGCGGGGGGACAGCAGTATTTT
cdr3_aa: CASSLDFRLAGGQQYF
clone_size: once
v_call: TRBV5-1
d_call: TRBD2
j_call: TRBJ2-3

cdr3_nt: TGCGCCAGCAGGGGGAACTCCTACGAGCAGTACTTC
cdr3_aa: CASRGNSYEQYF
clone_size: -
v_call: TRBV10-2
d_call: -
j_call: TRBJ2-7

cdr3_nt: TGTGCCAGCAGCTTGGGGTCCTCTGGAAACACCATATATTTT
cdr3_aa: CASSLGSSGNTIYF
clone_size: -
v_call: TRBV5-4
d_call: -
j_call: TRBJ1-3

cdr3_nt: TGTGCCAGCAGCTCGGGACAGTTAACGGGGTACGAGCAGTACTTC
cdr3_aa: CASSSGQLTGYEQYF
clone_size: -
v_call: TRBV5-4
d_call: TRBD1
j_call: TRBJ2-7

cdr3_nt: TGTGCCAGCAGCGCAGTCAGGGATCTAGATAATTCACCCCTCCACTTT
cdr3_aa: CASSAVRDLDNSPLHF
clone_size: -
v_call: TRBV9
d_call: -
j_call: TRBJ1-6